This TCR beta chain was found in a study of radiotherapy plus CTLA-4 blockade in lung cancer. Study information: With 25% to 40% of patients having disease control, objective responses were seen in about 17%.

With 6 bases clipped from V and 8 bases from J, the junction kept 7 bases outside the gene matches. This CDR3 is 13 amino acids long. The V gene's germline CDR1 is LNHDA and CDR2 SQIVND (reference sequence). TCRdb keeps only in-frame clones here, not all; method: immunoSEQ multiplex PCR. The sample includes roughly 120,000 clones, approximately 80% seen only once; the top ten take about 3.3%. V gene TRBV19 combines with J gene TRBJ2-4; 7 bases are shared with TRBD1. The clonotype comes from a human donor with non-small cell lung cancer that progressed on radiotherapy plus ipilimumab. Some clones in this sample may be carry-over from other donors' samples. Sequencing used peripheral blood, obtained from a patient treated with radiotherapy plus ipilimumab. In nucleotides, the CDR3 is TGTGCCAGTAGGCCACAGGGGAGCGACATTCAGTACTTC. It is translated as CASRPQGSDIQYF.